This TCR beta chain was found in a study of cytomegalovirus exposure and HLA in healthy donors. Overall study context: The same platform as the 666 first-cohort repertoires was used for the 130 or so validation repertoires, a later analysis reported.

CDR1 is SGHDT and CDR2 is YYEEEE in the germline V gene. J gave up 12 bases and V 3 bases, and 8 bases lay outside the gene matches. The CDR3 loop spans 13 amino acids. Data came from immunoSEQ multiplex PCR; TCRdb stores just in-frame clones and leaves some out. The profile covers fewer than 70,000 clones, with approximately 96% appearing a single time and approximately 0.94% taken by the ten largest. The chain uses TRBV5-6 and TRBJ2-1, with 8 bases lining up with TRBD2. This receptor was identified in a man aged 18 to 29 in good health and CMV-seronegative. The material sequenced was PBMCs. CDR3 in amino acids: CASSWGSGGLQFF. For the CDR3, the DNA is TGTGCCAGCAGCTGGGGAAGCGGGGGTTTGCAGTTCTTC.